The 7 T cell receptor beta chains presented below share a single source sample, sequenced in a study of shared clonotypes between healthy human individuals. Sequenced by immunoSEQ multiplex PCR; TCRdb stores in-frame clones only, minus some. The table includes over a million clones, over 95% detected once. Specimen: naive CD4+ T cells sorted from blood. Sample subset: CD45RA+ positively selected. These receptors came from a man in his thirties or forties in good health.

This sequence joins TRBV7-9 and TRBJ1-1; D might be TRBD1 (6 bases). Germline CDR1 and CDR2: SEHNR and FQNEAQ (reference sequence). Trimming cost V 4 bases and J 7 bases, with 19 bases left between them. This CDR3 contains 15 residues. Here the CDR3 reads CASSSLRGRVGEAFF. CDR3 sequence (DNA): TGTGCCAGCAGCTCATTAAGGGGGAGGGTGGGTGAAGCTTTCTTT.

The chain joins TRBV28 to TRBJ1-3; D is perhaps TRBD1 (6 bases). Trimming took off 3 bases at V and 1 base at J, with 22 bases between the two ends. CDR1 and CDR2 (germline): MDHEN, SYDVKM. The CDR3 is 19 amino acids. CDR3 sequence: CASSFTALGRGLSGNTIYF. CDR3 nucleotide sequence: TGTGCCAGCAGTTTTACGGCTCTTGGCAGGGGCTTATCTGGAAACACCATATATTTT.

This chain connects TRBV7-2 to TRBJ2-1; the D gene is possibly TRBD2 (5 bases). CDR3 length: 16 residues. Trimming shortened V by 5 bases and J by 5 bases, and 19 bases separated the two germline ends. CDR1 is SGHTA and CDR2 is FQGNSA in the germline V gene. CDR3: CASSPRLYSLNNEQFF. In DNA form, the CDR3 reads TGTGCCAGCAGCCCGCGACTATATTCATTAAACAATGAGCAGTTCTTC. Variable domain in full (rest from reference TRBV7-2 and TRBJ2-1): GAGVSQSPSNKVTEKGKDVELRCDPISGHTALYWYRQSLGQGLEFLIYFQGNSAPDKSGLPSDRFSAERTGGSVSTLTIQRTQQEDSAVYLCASSPRLYSLNNEQFFGPGTRLTVL.

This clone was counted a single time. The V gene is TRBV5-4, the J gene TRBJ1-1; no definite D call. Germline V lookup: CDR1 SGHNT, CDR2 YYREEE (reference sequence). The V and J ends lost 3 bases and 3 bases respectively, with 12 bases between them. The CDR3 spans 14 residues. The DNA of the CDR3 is TGTGCCAGCAGCTGGGAATTACTTTACACTGAAGCTTTCTTT. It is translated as CASSWELLYTEAFF. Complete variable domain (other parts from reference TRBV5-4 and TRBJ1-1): ETGVTQSPTHLIKTRGQQVTLRCSSQSGHNTVSWYQQALGQGPQFIFQYYREEENGRGNFPPRFSGLQFPNYSSELNVNALELDDSALYLCASSWELLYTEAFFGQGTRLTVV.

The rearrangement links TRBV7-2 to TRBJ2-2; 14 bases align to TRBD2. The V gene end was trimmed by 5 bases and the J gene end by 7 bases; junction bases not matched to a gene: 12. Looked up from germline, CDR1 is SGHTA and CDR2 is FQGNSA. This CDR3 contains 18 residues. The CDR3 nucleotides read TGTGCCAGCAGCCCCCGGCCGGGACTAGCGGGAGTTGGCGGGGAGCTGTTTTTT. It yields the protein CASSPRPGLAGVGGELFF.

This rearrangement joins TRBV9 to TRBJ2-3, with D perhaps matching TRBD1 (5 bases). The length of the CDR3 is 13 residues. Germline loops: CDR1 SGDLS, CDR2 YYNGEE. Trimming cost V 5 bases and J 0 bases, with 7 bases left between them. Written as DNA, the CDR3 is TGTGCCAGCAGAAACAGGAGCACAGATACGCAGTATTTT. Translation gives CASRNRSTDTQYF.

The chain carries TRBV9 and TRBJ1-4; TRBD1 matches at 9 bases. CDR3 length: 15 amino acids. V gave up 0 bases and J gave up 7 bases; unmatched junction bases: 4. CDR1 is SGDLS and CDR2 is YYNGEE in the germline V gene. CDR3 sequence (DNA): TGTGCCAGCAGCGTAGGTGGGACAGGGAGTGAAAAACTGTTTTTT. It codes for CASSVGGTGSEKLFF.